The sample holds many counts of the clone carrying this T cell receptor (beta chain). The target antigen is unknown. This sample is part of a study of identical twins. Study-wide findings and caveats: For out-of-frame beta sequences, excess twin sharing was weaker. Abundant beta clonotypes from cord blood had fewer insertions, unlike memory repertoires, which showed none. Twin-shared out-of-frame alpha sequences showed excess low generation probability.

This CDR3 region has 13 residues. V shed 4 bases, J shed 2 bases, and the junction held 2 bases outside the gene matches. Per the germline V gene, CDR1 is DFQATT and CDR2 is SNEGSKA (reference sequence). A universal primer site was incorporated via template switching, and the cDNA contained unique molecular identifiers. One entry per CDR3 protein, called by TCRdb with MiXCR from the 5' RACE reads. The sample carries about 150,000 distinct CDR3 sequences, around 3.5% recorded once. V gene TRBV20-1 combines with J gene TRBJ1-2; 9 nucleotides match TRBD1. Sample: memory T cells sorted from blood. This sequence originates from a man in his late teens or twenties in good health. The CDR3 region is CSATTGGNYGYTF. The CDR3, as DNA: TGCAGTGCTACTACAGGGGGCAACTATGGCTACACCTTC.